These 17 T cell receptor beta chains originate from one sample sequenced in a study of shared clonotypes between healthy human individuals. Sequencing was performed with immunoSEQ multiplex PCR; in TCRdb, only in-frame clones are kept and a portion is missing. The table has approximately 2,000,000 clones, roughly 92% seen once. Input material: naive CD4+ T cells from PBMCs. Subset given: CD45RA+ positively selected. The receptors were gathered from a man younger than 30 in good health. Some clones in this sample may be carry-over from other donors' samples.

For the CDR3, the DNA is TGCGCCAGCAGTCGAAACAATGAGCAGTTCTTC. Translation: CASSRNNEQFF. This sequence joins TRBV10-2 and TRBJ2-1, with D uncertain. This CDR3 is built from 11 residues. Trimming removed 5 bases from V and 5 bases from J, with 4 bases in between. Germline V gives CDR1 WSHSY, CDR2 SAAADI.

Notes on this clone: The same CDR3 is also encoded by other DNA sequences in this sample. The chain has TRBV11-2 and TRBJ2-5; no reliable D call. V was trimmed by 1 base and J by 5 bases, leaving 5 bases between them. The CDR3 sequence is 12 residues long. Looked up from germline, CDR1 is SGHAT and CDR2 is FQNNGV. CDR3 DNA: TGTGCCAGCAGCTTAGTTTTGGAGACCCAGTACTTC. It specifies CASSLVLETQYF.

This rearrangement joins TRBV18 to TRBJ2-2, with a weak D call TRBD1 (6 bases). CDR1 and CDR2 from the germline V gene are KGHSH and LQKENI. V was cut by 2 bases and J by 1 base, with 11 bases left in between. CDR3 length: 16 amino acids. CDR3 coding DNA: TGTGCCAGCTCACCAGTGAGACAGGAGAACACCGGGGAGCTGTTTTTT. Protein product: CASSPVRQENTGELFF.

The gene calls are TRBV27 and TRBJ1-1; D unresolved. V lost 2 bases and J lost 4, with 8 bases in between. Germline CDR1 reads MNHEY; CDR2 reads SMNVEV (reference sequence). The CDR3 consists of 13 residues. CDR3 protein: CASSLRTSTEAFF. CDR3 nucleotide sequence: TGTGCCAGCAGTTTAAGGACCAGCACTGAAGCTTTCTTT.

The gene calls are TRBV7-8 and TRBJ2-5; 12 bases align to TRBD2. Per germline, CDR1 SGHVS and CDR2 FQNEAQ. V shed 4 bases, J shed 7 bases, and the junction held 7 bases outside the gene matches. The CDR3 is 15 amino acids. CDR3 nucleotide sequence: TGTGCCAGCAGCTGGGGACTAGCGGGTGGCGGGACCCAGTACTTC. Residues: CASSWGLAGGGTQYF.

The J gene is TRBJ2-3, the V gene TRBV4-2; D not resolved. V was shortened by 0 bases and J by 4 bases, with 8 bases between the two germline ends. Germline loops: CDR1 LGHNA, CDR2 YNFKEQ. This CDR3 has 14 amino acids. The chain's CDR3 is CASSQDLGADTQYF. CDR3 DNA: TGTGCCAGCAGCCAAGATCTTGGGGCAGATACGCAGTATTTT.

This clone was recorded a few times. J is TRBJ1-1 and V is TRBV5-1; D is possibly TRBD1 (5 bases). There are 14 residues in the CDR3. V was trimmed by 0 bases and J by 3 bases, leaving 9 bases between them. Germline V lookup: CDR1 SGHRS, CDR2 YFSETQ. In DNA form, the CDR3 reads TGCGCCAGCAGCTTGGGGGCGGGGGACACTGAAGCTTTCTTT. It codes for CASSLGAGDTEAFF.

V gene TRBV5-1 combines with J gene TRBJ1-2; no firm D call. The ends were cut back, 6 bases at V and 3 bases at J, with 15 bases in the middle. Germline V gene lookup returns CDR1 SGHRS and CDR2 YFSETQ. This CDR3 spans 14 amino acids. DNA for the CDR3: TGCGCCAGCAATATCGGGCAAGGATACTATGGCTACACCTTC. It specifies CASNIGQGYYGYTF.

Only a few counts were recorded for this clone. J is TRBJ1-3 and V is TRBV5-5; D not certain. CDR1 SGHKS and CDR2 YYEKEE come from the germline V gene (reference sequence). Trimming removed 1 base at V and 0 bases at J, with 5 bases between. The CDR3 sequence is 14 residues long. Here the CDR3 DNA reads TGTGCCAGCAGCTTGTGGGGCTCTGGAAACACCATATATTTT. This sequence encodes CASSLWGSGNTIYF.

V is TRBV4-1 and J is TRBJ1-2, with D perhaps matching TRBD1 (5 bases). Germline V lookup: CDR1 MGHRA, CDR2 YSYEKL. Trimming removed 2 bases from V and 8 bases from J, with 15 bases in between. This CDR3 is 14 amino acids long. For the CDR3, the DNA is TGCGCCAGCAGCCAACCTCCTCAGGGAAGAGGCTACACCTTC. It encodes CASSQPPQGRGYTF.

This chain joins TRBV9 and TRBJ2-1; D may be TRBD1 (7 bases). Germline V CDR1 and CDR2: SGDLS, YYNGEE. This CDR3 is built from 15 residues. V lost 6 bases, J lost 12 bases, and 25 bases lay in between. The CDR3 region is CASISRDRREVGQFF. The DNA for the CDR3 is TGTGCCAGCATCAGCCGGGACAGAAGGGAGGTGGGGCAGTTCTTC.

The chain joins TRBV19 to TRBJ2-3, with D possibly TRBD1 on 6 matching bases. V dropped 0 bases and J dropped 10 bases, with 11 bases sitting between them. The CDR3 is 13 amino acids. From germline, CDR1 is LNHDA and CDR2 SQIVND (reference sequence). CDR3 sequence (DNA): TGTGCCAGTAGTATAGAGAGGCAGGGGCCGCAGTATTTT. Amino acid sequence: CASSIERQGPQYF. The whole variable domain, filled in from reference TRBV19 and TRBJ2-3, reads DGGITQSPKYLFRKEGQNVTLSCEQNLNHDAMYWYRQDPGQGLRLIYYSQIVNDFQKGDIAEGYSVSREKKESFPLTVTSAQKNPTAFYLCASSIERQGPQYFGPGTRLTVL.

The chain carries TRBV19 and TRBJ1-2; D might be TRBD1 (6 bases). There are 14 residues in the CDR3. The V gene lost 6 bases and the J gene lost 0 bases, with 11 bases spanning the gap. Germline loops: CDR1 LNHDA, CDR2 SQIVND (reference sequence). CDR3 bases: TGTGCCAGTAGCGACCACAGGGCTAACTATGGCTACACCTTC. Protein: CASSDHRANYGYTF.

This chain uses TRBV5-4 with TRBJ2-7, with D possibly matching TRBD1 (6 bases). Trimming took off 4 bases at V and 6 bases at J, with 14 bases between the two ends. The CDR3 is 13 amino acids. The germline CDR1 and CDR2 sequences are SGHNT and YYREEE (reference sequence). The CDR3 sequence: CASSPKPGAEQYF. As DNA, the CDR3 is TGTGCCAGCAGCCCTAAACCAGGGGCCGAGCAGTACTTC.

The CDR3 here is CASSLIVGQGAGGYTF. The CDR3 DNA follows: TGTGCCAGCAGTTTAATCGTCGGACAGGGCGCAGGTGGCTACACCTTC. The chain couples TRBV28 to TRBJ1-2; 8 positions match TRBD1. The CDR3 covers 16 residues. V lost 2 bases, J lost 7 bases, and 12 bases stayed unmatched. The germline V gene encodes CDR1 MDHEN and CDR2 SYDVKM.

This clone occurred once. The genes are TRBV4-1 and TRBJ2-5, with TRBD2 matching 10 bases. The J call may be mistaken, given a closer DNA end match to TRBJ2-7. The CDR3 consists of 16 residues. Germline V gene data show CDR1 as MGHRA and CDR2 as YSYEKL. The DNA for the CDR3 is TGCGCCAGCAGCCAACCTCTAGCGGGAGTCTCCTACGAGCAGTACTTC. Residues: CASSQPLAGVSYEQYF.

This clone occurred once. Other nucleotide sequences in the sample specify the same CDR3. The V gene is TRBV15, the J gene TRBJ1-3; D not certain. V lost 5 bases and J lost 3, with 11 bases in between. The CDR3 is made up of 14 amino acids. Germline CDR1 and CDR2: LNHNV and YYDKDF (reference sequence). The DNA of the CDR3 is TGTGCCACCAGCCGAACCCTCAGTGGAAACACCATATATTTT. Protein: CATSRTLSGNTIYF.